Reported below is one T cell receptor beta chain. This clone appeared once. No cognate antigen has been identified for it. No per-base quality is available; no much larger clone lies one base away. The data derive from a study of control samples from healthy donors and cancer patients (dated by TCRdb to 2020 to 2021). The CDR3 runs 13 amino acids, cysteine and phenylalanine included. Only the CDR3 DNA stays, 39 bases, in frame from base 1. V loses 3 bases, J loses 3 bases, and the germline ends lie 9 bases apart. Looking up the germline V gene yields CDR1 SGHAT and CDR2 FQNNGV. Library preparation was by the immunoSEQ multiplex PCR assay. TCRdb took this table from immuneACCESS and kept in-frame rearrangements with V and J called. Such tables lack part of the clones; where checked against another copy, unresolved V genes explain under half of the gap, and the rest is unexplained. The sample includes approximately 100,000 clones, with 80% to 95% observed a single time. The ten largest clones take up less than 3.5% of the sample.

This receptor was taken from a human donor in good health. The donor label of this sample is uncertain. The specimen was blood. Recombination connected TRBV11-2 to TRBJ2-7, with the D gene uncertain. CDR3 region: CASSFGFLYEQYF. The DNA sequence is TGTGCCAGCAGCTTCGGGTTTCTCTACGAGCAGTACTTC.